Reported below is one T cell receptor (beta chain). Its antigen is still unknown. Both CD4+ and CD8+ T cells were negatively isolated, and TEMRA cells underwent FACS enrichment. CDR1 is MDHEN, CDR2 SYDVKM, per germline. Trimming pared 2 bases from V and 6 bases from J, leaving 8 bases between. The CDR3 extends over 13 amino acids. This specimen belongs to a study of CD8 T cells in Susac syndrome. Study-level information: At the time their blood was drawn, patients with Susac syndrome were either therapy-naive, on corticosteroids (with some of them also receiving intravenous immunoglobulin), or on intravenous immunoglobulin alone. Findings of the study overall: The CD4+ T cell repertoires in Susac syndrome were not clonally expanded.

Reverse transcription used 0.5 to 1 ug RNA and random hexamers. MiXCR was run by TCRdb on the immunoSEQ multiplex PCR reads, yielding one entry per CDR3 protein. The sample has over 150,000 distinct CDR3 sequences; about 93% are singletons. The chain combines TRBV28 with TRBJ1-5; D is uncertain. The sequenced sample was CD4+ T cells from PBMCs. The sequence was obtained from a human donor with Susac syndrome. For the CDR3, the DNA is TGTGCCAGCAGTTTAGAGGGTCCTCAGCCCCAGCATTTT. Amino acids: CASSLEGPQPQHF.